The rows below give T cell receptor beta chains drawn from one sample of a study of control samples from healthy donors and cancer patients. TCRdb's copy holds only in-frame clones and misses some; the assay was immunoSEQ multiplex PCR. This table holds hundreds of thousands of clones, about 93% found once. Sequencing was carried out using PBMCs. These receptors were taken from a middle-aged man with head and neck cancer. The CDR3 runs from the conserved cysteine through the conserved F or W. The order of the fields is clone size, V gene, D gene, J gene, CDR3 protein, CDR3 DNA. A D gene is named only where the DNA matches it firmly. Some rows have no size entry. The others give once, few or many, or a class for an expanded clone.

>.|TRBV3-1/TRBV3-2|.|TRBJ1-3
CASSQAPDGNTIYF
TGTGCCAGCAGCCAAGCGCCAGATGGAAACACCATATATTTT
>.|TRBV4-2|TRBD1|TRBJ1-5
CASSQEEGALGNELHF
TGTGCCAGCAGCCAAGAGGAGGGGGCGTTAGGTAATGAATTACATTTT
>.|TRBV10-1|.|TRBJ2-3
CASSAADTQYF
TGCGCCAGCAGTGCAGCAGATACGCAGTATTTT
>.|TRBV5-4|.|TRBJ2-1
CASSSRTLSSYNEQFF
TGTGCCAGCAGCTCCCGGACCCTTAGCTCCTACAATGAGCAGTTCTTC
>.|TRBV7-2|.|TRBJ2-3
CASSFKNPDTQYF
TGTGCCAGCAGCTTCAAAAATCCAGATACGCAGTATTTT
>.|TRBV10-3|.|TRBJ1-1
CAIKVGELEAFF
TGTGCCATCAAGGTTGGGGAATTAGAAGCTTTCTTT
>.|TRBV11-1|TRBD1|TRBJ1-4
CASSFRGQNEKLFF
TGTGCCAGCAGCTTCAGGGGACAGAATGAAAAACTGTTTTTT
>.|TRBV5-1|.|TRBJ1-1
CASSLAGGGEAFF
TGCGCCAGCAGCTTGGCGGGGGGCGGTGAAGCTTTCTTT
>.|TRBV4-2|.|TRBJ1-1
CASSQVGETEAFF
TGTGCCAGCAGCCAAGTAGGAGAGACTGAAGCTTTCTTT
>.|TRBV27|TRBD1|TRBJ2-1
CASRPRTGSSYNEQFF
TGTGCCAGCAGACCCCGGACAGGGAGCTCCTACAATGAGCAGTTCTTC
>.|TRBV11-3|.|TRBJ2-7
CASSLGEGPPYEQYF
TGTGCCAGCAGCTTAGGTGAGGGACCCCCCTACGAGCAGTACTTC
>.|TRBV28|.|TRBJ1-4
CASSTRQTTNEKLFF
TGTGCCAGCAGTACCAGACAGACAACTAATGAAAAACTGTTTTTT
>few|TRBV11-2|.|TRBJ2-7
CASSFGDYEQYF
TGTGCCAGCAGCTTTGGCGATTACGAGCAGTACTTC
>.|TRBV28|TRBD2|TRBJ2-5
CASNSGGRPETQYF
TGTGCCAGCAACTCGGGGGGGCGCCCAGAGACCCAGTACTTC
>.|TRBV6-5|TRBD1|TRBJ2-7
CASSDGTGGSYEQYF
TGTGCCAGCAGCGACGGGACAGGTGGGTCCTACGAGCAGTACTTC
>.|TRBV4-3|.|TRBJ1-2
CASSQSGPVNGYGYTF
TGCGCCAGCAGCCAATCGGGACCGGTTAACGGCTATGGCTACACCTTC
>.|TRBV28|.|TRBJ1-5
CASSFLRQGKQPQHF
TGTGCCAGCAGTTTCCTCAGGCAGGGTAAGCAGCCCCAGCATTTT
>few|TRBV6-1|.|TRBJ2-7
CASSEAQAEAYEQYF
TGTGCCAGCAGTGAAGCACAGGCGGAAGCCTACGAGCAGTACTTC
>few|TRBV12-3/TRBV12-4|.|TRBJ1-1
CASSLGQRAFF
TGTGCCAGCAGTCTCGGACAGAGAGCTTTCTTT
>.|TRBV28|.|TRBJ2-6
CASQQAGRMTSGANVLTF
TGTGCCAGCCAACAGGCGGGCCGGATGACCTCTGGGGCCAACGTCCTGACTTTC
>.|TRBV3-1/TRBV3-2|.|TRBJ2-7
CASSQDGVGLYEQYF
TGTGCCAGCAGCCAAGATGGGGTAGGGCTCTACGAGCAGTACTTC
>.|TRBV28|TRBD1|TRBJ1-5
CASSWDREVQHF
TGTGCCAGCAGTTGGGACAGGGAAGTGCAGCATTTT
>.|TRBV6-5|.|TRBJ2-7
CASSYSKTEQYF
TGTGCCAGCAGTTACTCGAAAACCGAGCAGTACTTC
>.|TRBV4-1|.|TRBJ1-1
CASSPSGASESEAFF
TGCGCCAGCAGCCCTTCGGGTGCTTCAGAGAGTGAAGCTTTCTTT
>.|TRBV6-2/TRBV6-3|.|TRBJ2-2
CASSYGHFTGELFF
TGTGCCAGCAGTTACGGACATTTCACCGGGGAGCTGTTTTTT
>.|TRBV7-2|.|TRBJ1-1
CASLRQSANTEAFF
TGTGCCAGCCTTAGACAGTCCGCGAACACTGAAGCTTTCTTT
>.|TRBV27|TRBD1|TRBJ2-1
CASSSGTGAYNEQFF
TGTGCCAGCAGCTCCGGGACAGGGGCCTACAATGAGCAGTTCTTC
>.|TRBV9|.|TRBJ1-3
CASSVGNSHSGNTIYF
TGTGCCAGCAGCGTAGGTAACAGCCACTCTGGAAACACCATATATTTT
>.|TRBV5-1|.|TRBJ1-1
CASSPGPGGSEAFF
TGCGCCAGCAGCCCGGGACCCGGTGGTAGTGAAGCTTTCTTT
>.|TRBV9|TRBD1|TRBJ1-2
CASSTPDRIYGYTF
TGTGCCAGCAGCACTCCGGACAGGATTTATGGCTACACCTTC
>once|TRBV6-5|.|TRBJ1-1
CASSTAGMGNTEAFF
TGTGCCAGCAGTACAGCAGGAATGGGGAACACTGAAGCTTTCTTT
>.|TRBV5-1|.|TRBJ1-5
CASSLVARPYSNQPQHF
TGCGCCAGCAGCTTGGTAGCCAGGCCTTATAGCAATCAGCCCCAGCATTTT
>.|TRBV30|.|TRBJ2-7
CAWSRLKGGFYEQYF
TGTGCCTGGAGCCGACTCAAAGGGGGGTTCTACGAGCAGTACTTC
>few|TRBV6-1|TRBD1|TRBJ2-7
CASSEKTGGGYEQYF
TGTGCCAGCAGTGAAAAGACAGGGGGCGGCTACGAGCAGTACTTC
>.|TRBV28|.|TRBJ2-5
CASTGTKQETQYF
TGTGCCAGCACCGGAACTAAACAAGAGACCCAGTACTTC
>.|TRBV7-2|TRBD1|TRBJ2-7
CASSFQGAGTEQYF
TGTGCCAGCAGCTTTCAGGGGGCTGGTACCGAGCAGTACTTC
>.|TRBV25-1|TRBD1|TRBJ1-1
CASSEVSGTGTEAFF
TGTGCCAGCAGTGAAGTTTCCGGGACAGGGACTGAAGCTTTCTTT
>.|TRBV3-1/TRBV3-2|TRBD2|TRBJ2-7
CASSLGGSYEQYF
TGTGCCAGCAGCCTCGGGGGGTCCTACGAGCAGTACTTC
>.|TRBV15|.|TRBJ1-2
CATSRVRANYGYTF
TGTGCCACCAGCAGAGTAAGAGCTAACTATGGCTACACCTTC
>.|TRBV9|TRBD1|TRBJ2-7
CASSGGQEPFYEQYF
TGTGCCAGCAGCGGCGGACAGGAGCCTTTCTACGAGCAGTACTTC
>.|TRBV5-1|TRBD1|TRBJ1-3
CASSLDGTGTGNTIYF
TGCGCCAGCAGCTTGGACGGGACAGGGACTGGAAACACCATATATTTT
>.|TRBV7-2|.|TRBJ2-2
CASSLGRGAPGELFF
TGTGCCAGCAGCTTAGGACGGGGGGCCCCCGGGGAGCTGTTTTTT
>.|TRBV6-6|.|TRBJ2-7
CASSTQGRGYEQYF
TGTGCCAGCAGTACACAGGGAAGGGGGTACGAGCAGTACTTC
>.|TRBV3-1/TRBV3-2|TRBD1|TRBJ2-7
CASSQSGGYEQYF
TGTGCCAGCAGCCAATCAGGGGGCTACGAGCAGTACTTC
>.|TRBV6-5|TRBD1|TRBJ2-7
CASSTGTGRYEQYF
TGTGCCAGCAGCACCGGGACAGGGAGGTACGAGCAGTACTTC
>.|TRBV6-5|TRBD1|TRBJ2-1
CASTPTGGSYNEQFF
TGTGCCAGCACTCCAACAGGGGGCTCCTACAATGAGCAGTTCTTC
>.|TRBV6-6|.|TRBJ1-5
CASSYSFWQPQHF
TGTGCCAGCAGTTACTCGTTCTGGCAGCCCCAGCATTTT